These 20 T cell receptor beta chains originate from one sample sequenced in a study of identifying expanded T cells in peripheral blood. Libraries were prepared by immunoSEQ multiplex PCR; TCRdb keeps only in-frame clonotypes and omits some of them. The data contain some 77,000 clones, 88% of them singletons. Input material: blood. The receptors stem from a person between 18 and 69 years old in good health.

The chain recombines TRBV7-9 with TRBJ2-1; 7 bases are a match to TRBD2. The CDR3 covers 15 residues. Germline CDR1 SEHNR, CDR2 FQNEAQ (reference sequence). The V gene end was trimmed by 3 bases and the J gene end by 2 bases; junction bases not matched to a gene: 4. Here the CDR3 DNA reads TGTGCCAGCAGCTTGTTGGCGGGGGCCTACAATGAGCAGTTCTTC. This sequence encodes CASSLLAGAYNEQFF.

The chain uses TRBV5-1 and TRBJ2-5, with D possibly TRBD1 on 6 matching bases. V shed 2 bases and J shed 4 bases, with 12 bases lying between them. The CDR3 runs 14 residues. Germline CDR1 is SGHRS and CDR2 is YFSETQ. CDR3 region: CASSLFSRGETQYF. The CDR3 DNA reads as TGCGCCAGCAGCTTATTTAGCAGGGGAGAGACCCAGTACTTC.

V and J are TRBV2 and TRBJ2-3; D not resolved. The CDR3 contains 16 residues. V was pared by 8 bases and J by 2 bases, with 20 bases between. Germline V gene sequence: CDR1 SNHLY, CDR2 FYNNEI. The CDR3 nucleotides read TGTGCCAGCCTCCCACGTCCGGTCTCATCCACAGATACGCAGTATTTT. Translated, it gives CASLPRPVSSTDTQYF.

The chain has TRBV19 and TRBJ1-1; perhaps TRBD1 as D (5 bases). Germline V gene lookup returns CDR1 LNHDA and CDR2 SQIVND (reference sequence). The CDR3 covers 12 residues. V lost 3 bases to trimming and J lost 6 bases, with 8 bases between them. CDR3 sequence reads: CASSMGGPEAFF. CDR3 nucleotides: TGTGCCAGTAGTATGGGGGGACCTGAAGCTTTCTTT. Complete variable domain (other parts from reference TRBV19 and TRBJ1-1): DGGITQSPKYLFRKEGQNVTLSCEQNLNHDAMYWYRQDPGQGLRLIYYSQIVNDFQKGDIAEGYSVSREKKESFPLTVTSAQKNPTAFYLCASSMGGPEAFFGQGTRLTVV.

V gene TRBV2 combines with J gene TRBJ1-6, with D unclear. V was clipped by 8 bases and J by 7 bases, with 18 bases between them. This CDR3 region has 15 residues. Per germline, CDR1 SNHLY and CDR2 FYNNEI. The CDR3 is CASVPGEGSNSPLHF. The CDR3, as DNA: TGTGCCAGCGTACCCGGGGAGGGATCAAATTCACCCCTCCACTTT.

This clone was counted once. The CDR3 here is CASSADRWREQFF. As DNA, the CDR3 is TGTGCCAGCAGCGCCGACAGGTGGCGTGAGCAGTTCTTC. V and J are TRBV7-8 and TRBJ2-1; D might be TRBD1 (6 bases). V lost 5 bases, J lost 9 bases, and 14 bases lay in between. In germline, CDR1 is SGHVS, CDR2 FQNEAQ. The CDR3 has 13 residues.

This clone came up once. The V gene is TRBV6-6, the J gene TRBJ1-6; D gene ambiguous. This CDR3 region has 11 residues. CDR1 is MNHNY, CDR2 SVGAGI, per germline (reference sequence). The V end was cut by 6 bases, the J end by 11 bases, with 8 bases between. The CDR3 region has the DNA TGTGCCAGCAGGGGAAAGACACCCCTCCACTTT. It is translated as CASRGKTPLHF.

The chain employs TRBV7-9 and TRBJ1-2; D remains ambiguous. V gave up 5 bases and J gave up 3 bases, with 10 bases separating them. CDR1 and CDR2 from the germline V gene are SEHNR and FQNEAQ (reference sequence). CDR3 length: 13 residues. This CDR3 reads CASSPPTDYGYTF. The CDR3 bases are TGTGCCAGCAGCCCCCCGACTGACTATGGCTACACCTTC.

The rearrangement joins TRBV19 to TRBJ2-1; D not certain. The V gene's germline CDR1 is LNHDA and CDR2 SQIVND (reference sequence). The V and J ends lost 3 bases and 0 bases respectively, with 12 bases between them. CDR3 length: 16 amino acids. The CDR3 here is CASSIWAASSYNEQFF. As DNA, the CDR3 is TGTGCCAGTAGTATTTGGGCGGCGAGCTCCTACAATGAGCAGTTCTTC.

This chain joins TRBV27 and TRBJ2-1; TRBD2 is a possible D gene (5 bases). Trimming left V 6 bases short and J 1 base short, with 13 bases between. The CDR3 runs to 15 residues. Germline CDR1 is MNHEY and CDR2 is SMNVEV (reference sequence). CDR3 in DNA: TGTGCCAGCAGGGTTAGGCCGGGATCCTACAATGAGCAGTTCTTC. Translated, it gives CASRVRPGSYNEQFF.

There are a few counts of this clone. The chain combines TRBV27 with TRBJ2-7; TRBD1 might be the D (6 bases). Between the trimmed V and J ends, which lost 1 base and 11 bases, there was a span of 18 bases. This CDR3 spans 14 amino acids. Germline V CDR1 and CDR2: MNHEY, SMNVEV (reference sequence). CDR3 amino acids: CASSLFRRRGIKYF. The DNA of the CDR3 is TGTGCCAGCAGTTTATTTCGTCGAAGGGGGATCAAGTACTTC.

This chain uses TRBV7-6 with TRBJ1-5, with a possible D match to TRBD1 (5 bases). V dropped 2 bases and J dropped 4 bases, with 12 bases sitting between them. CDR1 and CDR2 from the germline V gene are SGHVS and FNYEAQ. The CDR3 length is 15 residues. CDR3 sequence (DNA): TGTGCCAGCAGCTTATATTGGGGGAGGAATCAGCCCCAGCATTTT. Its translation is CASSLYWGRNQPQHF.

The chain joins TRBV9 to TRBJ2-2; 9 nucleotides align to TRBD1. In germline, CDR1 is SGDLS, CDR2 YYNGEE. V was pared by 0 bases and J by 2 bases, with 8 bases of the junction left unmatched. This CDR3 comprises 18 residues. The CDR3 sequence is CASSVVGRTGENTGELFF. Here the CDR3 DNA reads TGTGCCAGCAGCGTAGTTGGACGGACAGGGGAAAACACCGGGGAGCTGTTTTTT.

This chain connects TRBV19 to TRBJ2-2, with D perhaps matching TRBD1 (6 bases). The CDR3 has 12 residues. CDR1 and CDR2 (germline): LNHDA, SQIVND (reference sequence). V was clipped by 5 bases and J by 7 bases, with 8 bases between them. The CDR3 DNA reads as TGTGCCAGTAGTTACAGGGTCGGGGAGCTGTTTTTT. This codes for CASSYRVGELFF.

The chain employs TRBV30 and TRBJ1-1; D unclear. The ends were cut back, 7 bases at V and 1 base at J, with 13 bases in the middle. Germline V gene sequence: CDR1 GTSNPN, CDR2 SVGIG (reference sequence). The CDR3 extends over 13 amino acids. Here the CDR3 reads CAFSGGKNTEAFF. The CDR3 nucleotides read TGTGCCTTCTCGGGAGGAAAGAACACTGAAGCTTTCTTT.

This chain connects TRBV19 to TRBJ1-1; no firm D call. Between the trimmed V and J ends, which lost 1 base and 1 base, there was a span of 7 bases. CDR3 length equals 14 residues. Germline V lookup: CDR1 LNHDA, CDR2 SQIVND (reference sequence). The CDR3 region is CASSIVLANTEAFF. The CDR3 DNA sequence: TGTGCCAGTAGTATAGTTCTAGCGAACACTGAAGCTTTCTTT.

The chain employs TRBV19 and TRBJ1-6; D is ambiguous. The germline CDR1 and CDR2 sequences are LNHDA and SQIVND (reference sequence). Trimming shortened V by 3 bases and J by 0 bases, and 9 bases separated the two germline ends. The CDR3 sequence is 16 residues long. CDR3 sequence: CASSISGSSYNSPLHF. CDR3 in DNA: TGTGCCAGTAGTATTTCCGGGAGCTCCTATAATTCACCCCTCCACTTT.

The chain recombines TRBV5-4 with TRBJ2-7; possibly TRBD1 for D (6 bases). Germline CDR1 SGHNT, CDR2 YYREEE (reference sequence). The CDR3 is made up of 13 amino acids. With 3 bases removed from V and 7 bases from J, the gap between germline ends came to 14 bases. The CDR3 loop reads CASSSQGTVEQYF. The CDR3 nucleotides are TGTGCCAGCAGCTCGCAGGGGACCGTGGAGCAGTACTTC. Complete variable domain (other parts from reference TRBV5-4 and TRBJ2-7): ETGVTQSPTHLIKTRGQQVTLRCSSQSGHNTVSWYQQALGQGPQFIFQYYREEENGRGNFPPRFSGLQFPNYSSELNVNALELDDSALYLCASSSQGTVEQYFGPGTRLTVT.

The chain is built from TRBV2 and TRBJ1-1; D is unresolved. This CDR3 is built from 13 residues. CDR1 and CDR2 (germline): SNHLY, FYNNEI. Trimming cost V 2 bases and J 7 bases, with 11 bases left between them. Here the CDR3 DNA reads TGTGCCAGCAGTGAACCTGGGATGGGTGAAGCTTTCTTT. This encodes CASSEPGMGEAFF.

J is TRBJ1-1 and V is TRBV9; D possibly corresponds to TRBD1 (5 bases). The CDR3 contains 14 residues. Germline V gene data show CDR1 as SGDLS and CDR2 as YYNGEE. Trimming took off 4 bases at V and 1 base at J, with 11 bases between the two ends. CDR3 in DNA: TGTGCCAGCAGCCCAGGAGGGGCGAACACTGAAGCTTTCTTT. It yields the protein CASSPGGANTEAFF.